This T cell receptor beta chain is from a study of cytomegalovirus exposure and HLA in healthy donors. Study overall: As an earlier analysis found, roughly 180 million T cells yielded about 120 million unique TCR beta sequences. Unique TCRs from HLA-typed donors, 70 million to 85 million of them, were held in an early data release. Broader study findings: It was only CMV serostatus that was available as immune exposure information. In vitro experiments confirmed that three CMV-associated chains were specific for CMV antigens.

The PCR contained 60 Vbeta and 13 Jbeta primers. The repertoire was sequenced with immunoSEQ multiplex PCR; TCRdb's copy has only in-frame clones and lacks some. The sample has some 180,000 clones; around 73% are singletons. The CDR3 has 11 amino acids. V was trimmed by 0 bases and J by 7 bases, leaving 5 bases between them. Germline V CDR1 and CDR2: DFQATT, SNEGSKA (reference sequence). About this clone itself: Its matching antigen is unknown.

This chain joins TRBV20-1 and TRBJ2-3, with D hard to call. The sequencing sample was made of PBMCs. The clonotype comes from a young woman in good health and CMV-seropositive. In nucleotides, the CDR3 is TGCAGTGCTAGAGATCCTTATACGCAGTATTTT. Its translation: CSARDPYTQYF.